This T cell receptor beta chain came from a study of blood T cell repertoires in COVID-19. The method was immunoSEQ multiplex PCR; TCRdb's version includes in-frame clones alone and lacks a portion of them. The sample contains about 90,000 clones, 85% of which appear only once. The germline V gene has CDR1 LNHNV and CDR2 YYDKDF (reference sequence). The CDR3 length is 17 residues. V lost 0 bases to trimming and J lost 4 bases; unmatched junction nucleotides: 7. Sequenced material: peripheral blood. The TCR was taken from a man aged 50-59 years with acute or convalescent COVID-19. The chain recombines TRBV15 with TRBJ2-3; 10 bases fit TRBD1. In nucleotides, the CDR3 is TGTGCCACCAGCAGAGAAATAGACAGGGGGCGGGCAGATACGCAGTATTTT. Translation: CATSREIDRGRADTQYF. The variable domain in full, with the rest retrieved from reference TRBV15 and TRBJ2-3, is DAMVIQNPRYQVTQFGKPVTLSCSQTLNHNVMYWYQQKSSQAPKLLFHYYDKDFNNEADTPDNFQSRRPNTSFCFLDIRSPGLGDTAMYLCATSREIDRGRADTQYFGPGTRLTVL.